These 31 T cell receptor beta chains were all obtained from the same sample, sequenced in a study of T-cell reconstitution after alpha-beta-depleted transplantation in children. Construction of the TCRbeta library involved unique molecular identifiers. TCRdb re-called the PCR reads with MiXCR, one entry per CDR3 protein. The repertoire holds tens of thousands of distinct CDR3 sequences, 7.5% to 10% seen once, with approximately 27% in the top ten. The material was PBMCs, mostly from graft donor cells, obtained 60 days after TCRalphabeta/CD19-depleted stem cell transplant. The source is a male patient under 10 years old who had a stem cell transplant for chronic granulomatous disease, so the T cells may come from the graft donor.

The J gene is TRBJ1-5, the V gene TRBV6-1; D is undetermined. Deletions cut 4 bases from V and 0 bases from J, with 10 bases between. Germline V lookup: CDR1 MNHNS, CDR2 SASEGT. The CDR3 contains 15 residues. CDR3 residues: CASSGIRISNQPQHF. CDR3 DNA sequence: TGTGCCAGCAGTGGTATCAGGATTAGCAATCAGCCCCAGCATTTT.

This clonotype was counted at least ten times. J is TRBJ2-3 and V is TRBV25-1; 8 positions agree with TRBD2. The CDR3 is made up of 13 amino acids. V lost 5 bases and J lost 6; bases outside the gene matches: 4. Germline CDR1 and CDR2: MGHDK and SYGVNS. CDR3 bases: TGTGCCAGCAGTCTGGGACTAGTGGATACGCAGTATTTT. Translated: CASSLGLVDTQYF.

Ten or more counts support this clonotype. V is TRBV12-3 or TRBV12-4 and J is TRBJ2-1; tentative D call: TRBD2 (6 bases). V was clipped by 3 bases and J by 5 bases, with 23 bases between them. This CDR3 has 18 amino acids. The CDR3 nucleotides are TGTGCCAGCAGTTTCAGGCAGGGACGGGGGACTGCCAACAATGAGCAGTTCTTC. Amino acid sequence: CASSFRQGRGTANNEQFF.

Ten or more counts support this clonotype. The chain recombines TRBV9 with TRBJ2-1, with D tentatively TRBD2 (6 bases). This CDR3 contains 14 residues. The V end was cut by 1 base, the J end by 9 bases, with 14 bases between. The germline CDR1 and CDR2 sequences are SGDLS and YYNGEE. The CDR3 spells CASSVRGAGPEQFF. The CDR3 DNA sequence: TGTGCCAGCAGCGTACGCGGGGCGGGGCCTGAGCAGTTCTTC.

The V gene is TRBV12-5, the J gene TRBJ2-7; tentative D call: TRBD2 (6 bases). CDR1 LGHNT and CDR2 FRNRAP come from the germline V gene. V shed 9 bases and J shed 4 bases, with 28 bases lying between them. The CDR3 runs 17 residues. The CDR3 nucleotides are TGTGCTAGAGATTTGGAGGGAGTGGGCATCGGAAAGTACGAGCAGTACTTC. This gives the protein CARDLEGVGIGKYEQYF.

Ten or more counts support this clonotype. The rearrangement uses TRBV11-2 and TRBJ2-1; TRBD2 matches at 13 bases. CDR1 SGHAT and CDR2 FQNNGV come from the germline V gene. The CDR3 is 18 amino acids. The J segment lost 9 bases and the V segment lost 5 bases, leaving 16 bases of the junction unmatched. This CDR3 reads CASSRKPPKLAGGVEQFF. The CDR3 region has the DNA TGTGCCAGCAGCCGAAAACCACCTAAACTAGCGGGAGGGGTTGAGCAGTTCTTC.

This clonotype was seen at least ten times. The chain is built from TRBV10-3 and TRBJ1-3; possibly TRBD1 for D (5 bases). The V gene's germline CDR1 is ENHRY and CDR2 SYGVKD. Trimming shortened V by 6 bases and J by 5 bases, and 17 bases separated the two germline ends. The CDR3 covers 15 residues. The CDR3 DNA follows: TGTGCCATCAGCCCGGACAACATTTTCCGAAACACCATATATTTT. It specifies CAISPDNIFRNTIYF.

The chain combines TRBV15 with TRBJ1-5; D unclear. V lost 3 bases and J lost 8, with 8 bases in between. The CDR3 has 12 residues. Germline-derived CDR1 and CDR2 are LNHNV and YYDKDF (reference sequence). The CDR3 loop is CATSSRTEPQHF. CDR3 DNA: TGTGCCACCAGCAGCCGAACTGAGCCCCAGCATTTT.

This clonotype showed up many times. The chain is built from TRBV7-6 and TRBJ1-5; D unresolved. Germline V gene data show CDR1 as SGHVS and CDR2 as FNYEAQ. This CDR3 spans 13 amino acids. V was cut by 4 bases and J by 0 bases, with 4 bases left in between. CDR3 DNA: TGTGCCAGCAGCTCCGTTAGCAATCAGCCCCAGCATTTT. It yields the protein CASSSVSNQPQHF.

This clonotype was seen many times. V gene TRBV28 combines with J gene TRBJ2-3; TRBD2 agrees at 7 bases. The CDR3 runs 17 residues. Germline values: CDR1 MDHEN, CDR2 SYDVKM. Trimming took 4 bases from V and 4 from J; bases not matched to a gene: 14. The CDR3 loop reads CASSSSLAVTRADTQYF. For the CDR3, the DNA is TGTGCCAGCAGTTCTTCCCTAGCGGTCACTAGGGCAGATACGCAGTATTTT.

The sample holds many counts of this clonotype. V and J are TRBV4-3 and TRBJ2-5; tentatively, D is TRBD1 or TRBD2 (6 bases each). From germline, CDR1 is LGHNA and CDR2 YSLEER. The CDR3 sequence is 16 residues long. With 0 bases removed from V and 2 bases from J, the gap between germline ends came to 13 bases. The CDR3 region is CASSQDRGGAQETQYF. For the CDR3, the DNA is TGCGCCAGCAGCCAAGACAGGGGCGGGGCACAAGAGACCCAGTACTTC.

V is TRBV20-1 and J is TRBJ1-2; D unclear. V lost 3 bases and J 6 bases, leaving 11 bases between the germline ends. The CDR3 has 12 amino acids. Looked up from germline, CDR1 is DFQATT and CDR2 is SNEGSKA (reference sequence). CDR3 bases: TGCAGTGCTAGGGGCCAGCTAAATGGCTACACCTTC. This sequence encodes CSARGQLNGYTF.

This clonotype is large. The chain links TRBV24-1 to TRBJ2-1, with TRBD2 identical over 7 bases. The CDR3 is 13 amino acids. Germline CDR1 is KGHDR and CDR2 is SFDVKD. V lost 11 bases to trimming and J lost 4 bases; unmatched junction nucleotides: 7. CDR3 nucleotide sequence: TGTGCCATCACGAGCGGGGAGTACAATGAGCAGTTCTTC. Its protein product is CAITSGEYNEQFF.

The genes are TRBV27 and TRBJ1-2; the D gene is possibly TRBD1 (6 bases). Germline lookup yields CDR1 MNHEY and CDR2 SMNVEV (reference sequence). This CDR3 contains 13 residues. V shed 5 bases and J shed 7 bases, with 14 bases lying between them. In DNA, the CDR3 is TGTGCCAGCAGTCAGGGGCCCTACGTTGGCTACACCTTC. Encoded protein: CASSQGPYVGYTF.

The table lists this clonotype with many counts. This chain uses TRBV5-1 with TRBJ2-4, with D perhaps being TRBD1 or TRBD2 (5 bases each). V lost 0 bases and J 0 bases, leaving 10 bases between the germline ends. Germline lookup yields CDR1 SGHRS and CDR2 YFSETQ. The CDR3 is 16 amino acids. CDR3 DNA sequence: TGCGCCAGCAGCTTGGGGACCGGGACAGCCAAAAACATTCAGTACTTC. Translating gives CASSLGTGTAKNIQYF.

There are a few counts of this clonotype. This rearrangement joins TRBV20-1 to TRBJ2-7; 8 positions agree with TRBD2. Germline V gene lookup returns CDR1 DFQATT and CDR2 SNEGSKA (reference sequence). V lost 0 bases, J lost 2 bases, and 9 bases stayed unmatched. This CDR3 has 16 amino acids. CDR3 sequence reads: CSAREMGSGVPYEQYF. CDR3 bases: TGCAGTGCTAGAGAAATGGGTAGCGGGGTTCCCTACGAGCAGTACTTC.

The chain uses TRBV4-3 and TRBJ2-7, with D maybe TRBD1 (6 bases). The germline V and J ends were trimmed by 3 bases and 5 bases, with 17 bases remaining between them. The V gene's germline CDR1 is LGHNA and CDR2 YSLEER. The CDR3 loop spans 15 amino acids. The CDR3 here is CASSHRVRGIHEQYF. In DNA, the CDR3 is TGCGCCAGCAGCCACCGGGTCAGGGGAATCCACGAGCAGTACTTC.

This clonotype occurred many times. The chain recombines TRBV28 with TRBJ1-3, with 9 nucleotides matching TRBD1. The CDR3 length is 15 residues. Germline V gives CDR1 MDHEN, CDR2 SYDVKM. After removal of 3 bases from V and 9 bases from J, the junction contained 9 bases not matched to a gene. This chain's CDR3 is CASSFPWTGEGTIYF. Written as DNA, the CDR3 is TGTGCCAGCAGTTTCCCCTGGACAGGGGAGGGCACCATATATTTT.

This clonotype was counted many times. The genes are TRBV5-5 and TRBJ1-1, with TRBD1 identical over 7 bases. Germline V gives CDR1 SGHKS, CDR2 YYEKEE (reference sequence). J was trimmed by 9 bases and V by 2 bases; bases with no gene match: 10. This CDR3 has 14 residues. Here the CDR3 reads CASSFPGTEIKAFF. CDR3 DNA sequence: TGTGCCAGCAGCTTTCCCGGGACAGAGATAAAAGCTTTCTTT. Supplemented by reference TRBV5-5 and TRBJ1-1, the full variable domain reads DAGVTQSPTHLIKTRGQQVTLRCSPISGHKSVSWYQQVLGQGPQFIFQYYEKEERGRGNFPDRFSARQFPNYSSELNVNALLLGDSALYLCASSFPGTEIKAFFGQGTRLTVV.

Ten or more counts support this clonotype. The gene calls are TRBV6-1 and TRBJ1-2, with D perhaps TRBD1 (6 bases). Trimming removed 6 bases from V and 2 bases from J, with 16 bases in between. The germline V gene has CDR1 MNHNS and CDR2 SASEGT. This CDR3 region has 15 residues. Here the CDR3 reads CASRHGTIGNYGYTF. CDR3 sequence (DNA): TGTGCCAGCAGACATGGGACAATAGGGAACTATGGCTACACCTTC.

The table lists this clonotype with many counts. This sequence joins TRBV27 and TRBJ2-7, with D possibly called TRBD1 or TRBD2 (5 bases each). The germline V gene has CDR1 MNHEY and CDR2 SMNVEV (reference sequence). This CDR3 region has 14 residues. V dropped 3 bases and J dropped 4 bases, with 13 bases sitting between them. CDR3 nucleotide sequence: TGTGCCAGCAGTTTTCGGGGCCTTTTATACGAGCAGTACTTC. Translated: CASSFRGLLYEQYF.

Details on this clonotype: The junction and the germline gene differ at one end; a read error may be behind it. V and J are TRBV20-1 and TRBJ1-1; 7 bases align to TRBD1. Germline V lookup: CDR1 DFQATT, CDR2 SNEGSKA (reference sequence). The CDR3 is 15 amino acids. The CDR3 region is CCARDKQGRGTEAFF. CDR3 sequence (DNA): TGCTGTGCTAGAGATAAACAGGGGAGAGGTACTGAAGCTTTCTTT.

Ten or more counts support this clonotype. This chain uses TRBV27 with TRBJ1-1, with D possibly matching TRBD1 (5 bases). The CDR3 contains 15 residues. Deletions cut 6 bases from V and 0 bases from J, with 14 bases between. The germline V gene encodes CDR1 MNHEY and CDR2 SMNVEV (reference sequence). CDR3 coding DNA: TGTGCCAGCAGCCAGGGTGCAGGGTTGAACACTGAAGCTTTCTTT. It translates to CASSQGAGLNTEAFF.

This clonotype came up many times. The rearrangement links TRBV6-5 to TRBJ2-3; maybe TRBD1 (6 bases). Germline V lookup: CDR1 MNHEY, CDR2 SVGAGI. With 2 bases removed from V and 2 bases from J, the gap between germline ends came to 11 bases. The CDR3 has 15 residues. CDR3 DNA sequence: TGTGCCAGCAGTTACGTAGGGGGAGTCACAGATACGCAGTATTTT. Its translation is CASSYVGGVTDTQYF.

This clonotype was seen repeatedly, ten times or more. The chain combines TRBV5-1 with TRBJ2-7; 10 bases align to TRBD2. This CDR3 comprises 16 residues. V gave up 0 bases and J gave up 2 bases; unmatched junction bases: 5. Germline values: CDR1 SGHRS, CDR2 YFSETQ. CDR3 in amino acids: CASSLALGLAAYEQYF. As DNA, the CDR3 is TGCGCCAGCAGCTTGGCCTTAGGACTAGCGGCCTACGAGCAGTACTTC.

This clonotype has just a few counts. The V and J genes are TRBV7-9 and TRBJ2-1, with 10 bases matching TRBD2. The CDR3 spans 15 residues. Trimming removed 5 bases from V and 8 bases from J; junction bases left unmatched: 9. Germline loops: CDR1 SEHNR, CDR2 FQNEAQ (reference sequence). The CDR3 region has the DNA TGTGCCAGCAGCCCCTTTGGACTAGCGGAGGATGAGCAGTTCTTC. Its translation: CASSPFGLAEDEQFF.

The chain recombines TRBV20-1 with TRBJ1-5; no clear D. Per the germline V gene, CDR1 is DFQATT and CDR2 is SNEGSKA (reference sequence). With 0 bases removed from V and 3 bases from J, the gap between germline ends came to 6 bases. This CDR3 region has 13 residues. The CDR3 here is CSAREQLNQPQHF. CDR3 coding DNA: TGCAGTGCTAGAGAACAGCTCAATCAGCCCCAGCATTTT.

This clonotype was picked up many times. The rearrangement joins TRBV6-2 or TRBV6-3 to TRBJ2-1; D possibly corresponds to TRBD2 (5 bases). Germline V gene lookup returns CDR1 MNHEY and CDR2 SVGEGT. V shed 0 bases and J shed 8 bases, with 17 bases lying between them. CDR3 length: 16 residues. CDR3 residues: CASSYSMARGQHEQFF. CDR3 coding DNA: TGTGCCAGCAGTTACTCGATGGCCCGGGGTCAGCATGAGCAGTTCTTC.

This clonotype turned up a few times. The chain couples TRBV6-1 to TRBJ2-7, with TRBD1 identical over 10 bases. This CDR3 region has 15 residues. V lost 6 bases and J lost 1; bases outside the gene matches: 6. The germline CDR1 and CDR2 sequences are MNHNS and SASEGT. This CDR3 reads CASSPDRGGSYEQYF. In DNA form, the CDR3 reads TGTGCCAGCAGCCCGGACAGGGGGGGATCCTACGAGCAGTACTTC.

This clonotype has ten or more counts. The gene calls are TRBV12-3 or TRBV12-4 and TRBJ1-3; 7 bases fit TRBD1. The CDR3 is 17 amino acids. Losses at the gene ends were 6 bases for V and 0 bases for J; bases not matched to a gene: 11. CDR3 loop: CASSSGQTSYSGNTIYF. The DNA of the CDR3 is TGTGCCAGCAGCTCGGGACAGACTTCTTACTCTGGAAACACCATATATTTT.

The table lists this clonotype with many counts. The V and J genes are TRBV20-1 and TRBJ2-3; the match to TRBD1 covers 7 bases. The CDR3 runs to 16 residues. Germline trimming cut 0 bases from V and 5 bases from J; bases unmatched to any gene: 11. Looked up from germline, CDR1 is DFQATT and CDR2 is SNEGSKA (reference sequence). CDR3 sequence reads: CSARDLQGVGLDTQYF. The CDR3 DNA reads as TGCAGTGCTAGAGATCTCCAGGGGGTTGGGCTAGATACGCAGTATTTT.